The source of this T cell receptor beta chain is a study of OX40 agonist ivuxolimab in advanced cancers. At the level of the study: Patients were dosed with the agonistic anti-OX40 (CD134) antibody ivuxolimab.

Profiling relied on immunoSEQ multiplex PCR, and the TCRdb table lists in-frame clones only, not all of them. This sample has around 80,000 clones, with 85% to 90% found just once. Germline V gene lookup returns CDR1 KGHSH and CDR2 LQKENI. The CDR3 covers 14 residues. Losses at the gene ends were 5 bases for V and 6 bases for J; bases not matched to a gene: 8. The material sequenced was CD4+ or CD8+ T cells sorted from blood, taken in a trial of the OX40 agonist ivuxolimab. The receptor's source is an adult with an advanced solid tumor such as melanoma, head and neck, liver or kidney cancer. The chain carries TRBV18 and TRBJ1-1; 8 bases agree with TRBD1. CDR3 protein: CASSTATGAAEAFF. CDR3 sequence (DNA): TGTGCCAGCTCAACAGCGACAGGGGCGGCTGAAGCTTTCTTT.